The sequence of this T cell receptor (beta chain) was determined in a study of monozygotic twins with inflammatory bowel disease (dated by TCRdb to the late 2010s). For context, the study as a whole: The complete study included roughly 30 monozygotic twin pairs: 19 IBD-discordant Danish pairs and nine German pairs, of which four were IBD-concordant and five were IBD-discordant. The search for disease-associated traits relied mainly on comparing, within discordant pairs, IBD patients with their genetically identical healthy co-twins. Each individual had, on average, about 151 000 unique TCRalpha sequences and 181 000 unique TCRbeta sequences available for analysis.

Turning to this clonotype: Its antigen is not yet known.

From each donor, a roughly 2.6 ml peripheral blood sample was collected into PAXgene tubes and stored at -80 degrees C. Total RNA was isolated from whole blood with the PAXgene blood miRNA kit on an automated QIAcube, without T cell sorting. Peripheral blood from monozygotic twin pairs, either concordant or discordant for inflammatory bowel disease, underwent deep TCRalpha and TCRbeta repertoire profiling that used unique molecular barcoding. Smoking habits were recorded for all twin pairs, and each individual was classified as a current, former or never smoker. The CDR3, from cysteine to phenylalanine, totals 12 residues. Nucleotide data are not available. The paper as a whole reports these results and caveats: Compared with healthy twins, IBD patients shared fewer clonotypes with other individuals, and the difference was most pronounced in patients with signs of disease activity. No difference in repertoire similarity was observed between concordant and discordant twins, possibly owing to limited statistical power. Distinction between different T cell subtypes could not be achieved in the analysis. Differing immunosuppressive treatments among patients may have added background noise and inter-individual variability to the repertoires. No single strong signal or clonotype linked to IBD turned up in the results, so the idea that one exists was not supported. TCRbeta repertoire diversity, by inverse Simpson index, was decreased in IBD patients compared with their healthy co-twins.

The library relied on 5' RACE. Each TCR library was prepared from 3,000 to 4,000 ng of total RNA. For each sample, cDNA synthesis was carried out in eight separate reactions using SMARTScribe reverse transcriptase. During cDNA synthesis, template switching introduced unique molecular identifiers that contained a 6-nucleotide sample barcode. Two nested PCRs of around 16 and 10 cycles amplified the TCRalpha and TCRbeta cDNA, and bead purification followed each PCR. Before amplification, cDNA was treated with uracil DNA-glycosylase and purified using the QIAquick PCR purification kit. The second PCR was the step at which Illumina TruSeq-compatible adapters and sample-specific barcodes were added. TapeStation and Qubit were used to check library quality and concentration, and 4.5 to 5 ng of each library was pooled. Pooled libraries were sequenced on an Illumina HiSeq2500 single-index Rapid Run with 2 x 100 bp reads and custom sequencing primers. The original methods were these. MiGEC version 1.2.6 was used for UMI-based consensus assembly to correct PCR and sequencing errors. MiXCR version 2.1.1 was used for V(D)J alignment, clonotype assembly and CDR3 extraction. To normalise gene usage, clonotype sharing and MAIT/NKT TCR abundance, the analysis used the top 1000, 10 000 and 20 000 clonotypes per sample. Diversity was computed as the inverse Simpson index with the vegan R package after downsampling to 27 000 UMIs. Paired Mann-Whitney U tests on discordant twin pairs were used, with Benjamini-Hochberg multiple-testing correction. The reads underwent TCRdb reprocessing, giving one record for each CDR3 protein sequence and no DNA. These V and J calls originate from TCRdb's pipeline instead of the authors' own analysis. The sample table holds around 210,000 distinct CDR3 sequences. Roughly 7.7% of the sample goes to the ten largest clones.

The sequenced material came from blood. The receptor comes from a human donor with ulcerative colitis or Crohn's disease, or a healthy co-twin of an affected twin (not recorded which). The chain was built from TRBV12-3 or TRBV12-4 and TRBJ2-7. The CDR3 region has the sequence CASSDDYYEQYF.